Listed below are T cell receptor beta chains from one sample, sequenced in a study of human T cells and chemical hapten exposure. TCRdb redid the calling of the RACE reads with MiXCR, one entry per CDR3 protein. The sample includes around 150,000 distinct CDR3 sequences, roughly 25% of them seen just once. The sequencing used whole blood, collected in connection with sensitization to the hapten diphenylcyclopropenone (DPC). These receptors were taken from a woman between 18 and 30 years old with alopecia areata. Some clones in this sample may be carry-over from other donors' samples. Both conserved end residues are trimmed from each CDR3. Each record gives: J gene, V gene, CDR3 length, CDR3 protein.

j_call: TRBJ2-7; v_call: TRBV9; cdr3_length: 13; cdr3_aa: ASSVEGTLGYEQY
j_call: TRBJ2-5; v_call: TRBV5-1; cdr3_length: 15; cdr3_aa: ASSKNTQGASGETQY
j_call: TRBJ2-7; v_call: TRBV20-1; cdr3_length: 15; cdr3_aa: SARLFRGLAGSYEQY
j_call: TRBJ2-4; v_call: TRBV7-9; cdr3_length: 12; cdr3_aa: ASSFFPGGDIQY
j_call: TRBJ2-2; v_call: TRBV6-2/TRBV6-3; cdr3_length: 13; cdr3_aa: ASSPSGGFTGELF
j_call: TRBJ1-1; v_call: TRBV5-1; cdr3_length: 13; cdr3_aa: ASSPRGAAVTEAF
j_call: TRBJ2-2; v_call: TRBV4-1; cdr3_length: 14; cdr3_aa: ASSQEGQLFTGELF
j_call: TRBJ1-1; v_call: TRBV4-1; cdr3_length: 12; cdr3_aa: ASSPGQGGTEAF
j_call: TRBJ2-7; v_call: TRBV29-1; cdr3_length: 12; cdr3_aa: SVGPGGFSYEQY
j_call: TRBJ1-1; v_call: TRBV30; cdr3_length: 10; cdr3_aa: AGDRANTEAF
j_call: TRBJ1-5; v_call: TRBV7-2; cdr3_length: 12; cdr3_aa: ASSPWGLDQPQH
j_call: TRBJ1-1; v_call: TRBV9; cdr3_length: 10; cdr3_aa: ASSVVGAEAF
j_call: TRBJ2-7; v_call: TRBV6-2/TRBV6-3; cdr3_length: 12; cdr3_aa: ASETRDSRYEQY
j_call: TRBJ1-5; v_call: TRBV12-3/TRBV12-4; cdr3_length: 12; cdr3_aa: ASSLGLSNQPQH
j_call: TRBJ1-6; v_call: TRBV4-2; cdr3_length: 13; cdr3_aa: ASSQGQGASSPLH
j_call: TRBJ1-1; v_call: TRBV6-2/TRBV6-3; cdr3_length: 12; cdr3_aa: ASSYRGAEENTF
j_call: TRBJ2-5; v_call: TRBV2; cdr3_length: 12; cdr3_aa: ASRPLIAIQTQY
j_call: TRBJ1-2; v_call: TRBV12-3/TRBV12-4; cdr3_length: 13; cdr3_aa: ASSLLVGKEDGYT
j_call: TRBJ2-1; v_call: TRBV10-2; cdr3_length: 13; cdr3_aa: ASRVTAGGANEQF
j_call: TRBJ1-5; v_call: TRBV7-2; cdr3_length: 11; cdr3_aa: ASSPELESAQH
j_call: TRBJ2-1; v_call: TRBV20-1; cdr3_length: 12; cdr3_aa: SARASGSVQEQF
j_call: TRBJ2-2; v_call: TRBV7-3; cdr3_length: 13; cdr3_aa: ASSVTGELAGELF
j_call: TRBJ1-2; v_call: TRBV11-2; cdr3_length: 12; cdr3_aa: ASSLSLSTPGYT
j_call: TRBJ2-2; v_call: TRBV6-4; cdr3_length: 11; cdr3_aa: ASSEDSTGELF
j_call: TRBJ2-3; v_call: TRBV10-3; cdr3_length: 11; cdr3_aa: AIMGQGADTQY
j_call: TRBJ1-1; v_call: TRBV29-1; cdr3_length: 12; cdr3_aa: SVDQGMGSTEAF
j_call: TRBJ2-7; v_call: TRBV6-1; cdr3_length: 14; cdr3_aa: ASSEAPGTGFYEQY
j_call: TRBJ1-2; v_call: TRBV7-9; cdr3_length: 10; cdr3_aa: ATLGARNGYT
j_call: TRBJ2-7; v_call: TRBV28; cdr3_length: 13; cdr3_aa: ASSPDRGHSYEQY
j_call: TRBJ1-2; v_call: TRBV10-3; cdr3_length: 13; cdr3_aa: AISESRDGWYGYT
j_call: TRBJ2-1; v_call: TRBV2; cdr3_length: 12; cdr3_aa: ASMGTDSYNEQF
j_call: TRBJ2-5; v_call: TRBV14; cdr3_length: 12; cdr3_aa: ASSLGLARATQY
j_call: TRBJ1-4; v_call: TRBV2; cdr3_length: 16; cdr3_aa: ASSAPTGTGAGDEKLF
j_call: TRBJ2-7; v_call: TRBV5-1; cdr3_length: 12; cdr3_aa: ASSLGSSAREQY
j_call: TRBJ2-7; v_call: TRBV5-6; cdr3_length: 11; cdr3_aa: ASSLWSTYEQY
j_call: TRBJ2-7; v_call: TRBV9; cdr3_length: 11; cdr3_aa: ASSSSPSDEQY
j_call: TRBJ2-7; v_call: TRBV27; cdr3_length: 11; cdr3_aa: ASSQHGTYEQY
j_call: TRBJ2-7; v_call: TRBV20-1; cdr3_length: 9; cdr3_aa: SAGRGYEQY
j_call: TRBJ2-3; v_call: TRBV14; cdr3_length: 13; cdr3_aa: ASSQVGAKGDTQY
j_call: TRBJ1-5; v_call: TRBV4-3; cdr3_length: 12; cdr3_aa: AGSQVGSNQPQH
j_call: TRBJ2-4; v_call: TRBV5-1; cdr3_length: 16; cdr3_aa: ASSLGRGVGLQTDIQY
j_call: TRBJ2-7; v_call: TRBV7-8; cdr3_length: 12; cdr3_aa: ASSLRDRSYEQY
j_call: TRBJ2-7; v_call: TRBV20-1; cdr3_length: 10; cdr3_aa: SATWGAYEQY
j_call: TRBJ2-7; v_call: TRBV20-1; cdr3_length: 12; cdr3_aa: SALEILRTYEQY
j_call: TRBJ1-5; v_call: TRBV7-8; cdr3_length: 14; cdr3_aa: ASSPFRDRPPVTQH
j_call: TRBJ1-3; v_call: TRBV3-1; cdr3_length: 11; cdr3_aa: ASSPGSGNTIY
j_call: TRBJ1-4; v_call: TRBV4-1; cdr3_length: 12; cdr3_aa: ASSQAQGLRKLF
j_call: TRBJ2-5; v_call: TRBV14; cdr3_length: 13; cdr3_aa: ASSQRAGVLQTQY
j_call: TRBJ2-7; v_call: TRBV27; cdr3_length: 10; cdr3_aa: ASSGPMREQY
j_call: TRBJ1-6; v_call: TRBV20-1; cdr3_length: 13; cdr3_aa: SARDPFRGNSPLH
j_call: TRBJ2-4; v_call: TRBV9; cdr3_length: 15; cdr3_aa: ASSGMGQSLAKNIQY
j_call: TRBJ2-7; v_call: TRBV27; cdr3_length: 14; cdr3_aa: ASSTRHQKFSYEQY
j_call: TRBJ2-1; v_call: TRBV21-1; cdr3_length: 15; cdr3_aa: ASSTDLDRGDLDEQF
j_call: TRBJ1-1; v_call: TRBV11-2; cdr3_length: 11; cdr3_aa: ASSLGVNTEAF
j_call: TRBJ2-3; v_call: TRBV4-2; cdr3_length: 14; cdr3_aa: ASSQAAGQGSDTQY
j_call: TRBJ2-1; v_call: TRBV5-1; cdr3_length: 13; cdr3_aa: ASSLSLAGYNEQF
j_call: TRBJ2-3; v_call: TRBV7-2; cdr3_length: 12; cdr3_aa: ASSLGSVAHTQY
j_call: TRBJ2-7; v_call: TRBV20-1; cdr3_length: 12; cdr3_aa: SAPGGGLSYEQY
j_call: TRBJ2-3; v_call: TRBV7-9; cdr3_length: 12; cdr3_aa: ASSLDRITDTQY